Below, one T cell receptor (beta chain) is given with its context. What antigen it recognizes has not been identified. No qualities accompany the bases; no much larger clone lies one base away. The time point label of this sample denotes: cycle 2 day 1 (C2D1) of nivolumab. Every trial patient had relapsed following autologous stem cell transplantation, and prior brentuximab vedotin exposure was what differed among cohorts A, B and C. A total of about 51 patients with relapsed/refractory classical Hodgkin lymphoma made up the trial cohort, and each patient's best overall response was complete response, partial response or progressive disease. Single-agent nivolumab was administered to trial patients in the multi-cohort phase II CheckMate 205 trial. Best overall response was determined by an independent review committee according to the 2007 International Working Group response criteria. PBMCs from the trial were collected at three points: immediately before nivolumab initiation (C1D1), and during therapy at cycle 2 day 1 and cycle 4 day 1. After peripheral blood was drawn into 8 mL Vacutainer Cell Preparation Tubes, PBMCs were isolated by centrifugation and then cryopreserved.

The sample comes from a study of PD-1 blockade in classical Hodgkin lymphoma (dated by TCRdb to 2018 to 2021). Background for the entire study: Nivolumab dosing was 3 mg/kg intravenously every 2 weeks, continuing until either disease progression or unacceptable toxicity. A peripheral blood immune signature of response to PD-1 blockade in classical Hodgkin lymphoma was defined using TCR beta sequencing and CyTOF. Paper-wide results and their limitations: Baseline diversity similar to that of newly diagnosed patients was observed in trial patients achieving complete response, whereas significantly lower diversity was observed in partial responders and progressors. By C4D1, a significant rise was seen in CD4+ TCR diversity but not in CD8+ TCR diversity (p=0.0027 vs p=0.16), and the rise was most apparent among complete responders (p=0.02). The study was restricted to a single clinical trial cohort, and the causes of repertoire differences, possibly disease activity or prior therapy, were left undefined. Baseline TCR diversity was reported as lower in newly diagnosed patients than in healthy donors, and lower still in relapsed/refractory patients. Lower diversity was seen in patients whose nivolumab began less than 1 year after ASCT, and these patients were left out of later analyses so that immune reconstitution would not confound the results.

Genomic DNA was isolated using the Qiagen DNeasy kit from unsorted PBMCs as well as from negatively selected CD4+ and CD8+ fractions. Amplification of TCR beta CDR3 regions was done by immunoSEQ multiplex PCR with primers that anneal to V and J segments. A synthetic immune receptor repertoire was used to minimize amplification bias, and any residual bias was removed computationally once sequencing was done. For the original study's pipeline: Repertoire diversity was quantified as the Shannon entropy index using custom Python scripts. Unsorted, CD4+ and CD8+ repertoires were analyzed separately, except for combined analyses in which CD4+ and CD8+ sequences were merged in silico. Clonal expansion was defined as at least a 2-fold frequency increase after treatment relative to C1D1, with a pseudocount of 0.5 for undetected baseline clones. Clones with 0 or 1 copy at C1D1 were classified as singleton clones, and clones with 2 or more copies were classified as non-singleton clones. Clones expanded in unsorted samples were annotated as CD4+, CD8+ or unknown by matching protein sequences in sorted samples from the same patient. Diversity changes from C1D1 to C4D1 were tested in paired samples using Wilcoxon tests. Imported from immuneACCESS, the table was reduced by TCRdb to in-frame sequences with V and J called. These copies leave out some clones; in studies compared against another copy, an unresolved V gene accounts for under half, and the cause of the remainder is not known. V, J and clone size are taken as reported in that table, and D and trimming were inferred from the DNA itself. The sample records tens of thousands of clones, around 78% of which are singletons. About 21% of the sample lies in the top ten.

V is cut by 0 bases and J by 2 bases, and the space between the germline ends is 9 bases. Based on the germline V gene, the CDR1 and CDR2 sequences are SGHRS and YFSETQ. Including cysteine and phenylalanine, the CDR3 has 15 amino acids. CDR3 DNA only is kept here, 45 bases in frame from base 1. This receptor was identified in a human donor with classical Hodgkin lymphoma. The rearrangement combines TRBV5-1 with TRBJ1-5; there is no confident call for the D gene. The sample consisted of peripheral blood mononuclear cells (PBMCs), taken before the second cycle of nivolumab. CDR3 protein: CASSLEGRGNQPQHF. In nucleotides, the sequence is TGCGCCAGCAGCTTGGAAGGGAGAGGCAATCAGCCCCAGCATTTT.